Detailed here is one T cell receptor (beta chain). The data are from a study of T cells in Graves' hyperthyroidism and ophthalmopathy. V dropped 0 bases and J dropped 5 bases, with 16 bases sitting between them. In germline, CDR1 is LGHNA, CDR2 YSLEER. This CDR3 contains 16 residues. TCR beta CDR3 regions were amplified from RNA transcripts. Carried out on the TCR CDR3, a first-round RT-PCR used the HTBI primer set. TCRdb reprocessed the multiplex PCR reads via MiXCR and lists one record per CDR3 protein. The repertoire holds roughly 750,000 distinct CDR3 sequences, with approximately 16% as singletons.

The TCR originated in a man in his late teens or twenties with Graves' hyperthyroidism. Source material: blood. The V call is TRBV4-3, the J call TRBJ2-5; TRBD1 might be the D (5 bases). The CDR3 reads CASSQDFARAGETQYF. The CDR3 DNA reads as TGCGCCAGCAGCCAAGATTTTGCCCGAGCAGGGGAGACCCAGTACTTC.